This T cell receptor (beta chain) was sequenced during a study of early T cells in non-severe SARS-CoV-2 infection. Study-wide background: Investigators sequenced bulk RNA drawn from unsorted whole blood, and chains remained unpaired.

In the library, individual cDNA molecules carried attached unique molecular identifiers. TCRdb reprocessed the 5' RACE reads with MiXCR, giving one entry per CDR3 protein. The sample has about 60,000 distinct CDR3 sequences, about an eighth seen once. The CDR3 totals 16 residues. The germline gives CDR1 DFQATT, CDR2 SNEGSKA (reference sequence). Trimming shortened V by 3 bases and J by 0 bases, and 15 bases separated the two germline ends. Study results and caveats: VDJdb-based matching was biased toward anti-spike CD8 responses and missed private and CD4 specificities.

This clonotype occurred many times. Its antigen is still unknown. This TCR came from an adult who was a healthcare worker with PCR-confirmed SARS-CoV-2 infection or an uninfected control (not recorded which). Sequenced input: whole blood. The rearrangement uses TRBV20-1 and TRBJ1-5; a weak D match, TRBD1 (5 bases). The chain's CDR3 is CSASGYDRDSNQPQHF. DNA of the CDR3: TGCAGTGCTAGTGGCTACGACAGAGATAGCAATCAGCCCCAGCATTTT.